These T cell receptor beta chains were read from a single sample in a study of T-cell reconstitution after alpha-beta-depleted transplantation in children. TCRdb recomputed calls from the PCR reads with MiXCR, one row per CDR3 protein. The sample shows hundreds of thousands of distinct CDR3 sequences, around 13% of them seen only once. This sample comprised PBMCs from the stem cell graft donor, obtained from the stem cell graft. These receptors were taken from a human donor who donated a stem cell graft to a child with combined immunodeficiency. Each CDR3 is given with its conserved first and last residue. Each record gives: clone size, CDR3 length, J gene, D gene, V gene, CDR3 DNA, CDR3 protein. D genes are given only for firm matches. Clone size, where shown, is once, few, many, or a class for clones that have expanded.

few,15,TRBJ2-2,-,TRBV5-1,TGCGCCAGCAGCTTGAGGCAGCCAGGGCCCGGGGAGCTGTTTTTT,CASSLRQPGPGELFF
many,13,TRBJ2-1,-,TRBV12-3/TRBV12-4,TGTGCCAGCAGCCGGAAACCCACAAATGAGCAGTTCTTC,CASSRKPTNEQFF
-,14,TRBJ2-3,TRBD2,TRBV6-5,TGTGCCAGCAGTTCCCGGGGGGACACAGATACGCAGTATTTT,CASSSRGDTDTQYF
-,13,TRBJ2-1,-,TRBV28,TGTGCCAGCAGTTTAGAACTGCACAATGAGCAGTTCTTC,CASSLELHNEQFF
-,16,TRBJ2-2,TRBD2,TRBV5-1,TGCGCCAGCAGCTTGCGGCCTAGCGGGAGCCTCGGGGAGCTGTTTTTT,CASSLRPSGSLGELFF
few,12,TRBJ2-5,-,TRBV12-3/TRBV12-4,TGTGCCAGCAGCTATGGGGCTGAGACCCAGTACTTC,CASSYGAETQYF
few,12,TRBJ2-5,-,TRBV29-1,TGCAGCGTTTATGGGTACCAAGAGACCCAGTACTTC,CSVYGYQETQYF
-,17,TRBJ2-1,TRBD2,TRBV4-3,TGCGCCAGCAGCCAAGATGGGCTAGCGGCCAACTACAATGAGCAGTTCTTC,CASSQDGLAANYNEQFF
-,13,TRBJ1-2,-,TRBV6-1,TGTGCCAGCAAAATTAGGGTGAACTATGGCTACACCTTC,CASKIRVNYGYTF
few,15,TRBJ2-5,-,TRBV11-2,TGTGCCAGCAGACCTCGACTAGATGGGGGGGAGACCCAGTACTTC,CASRPRLDGGETQYF
-,13,TRBJ1-5,-,TRBV11-2,TGTGCCAGCAGCCCCGGCGGAGATCAGCCCCAGCATTTT,CASSPGGDQPQHF
many,14,TRBJ2-2,-,TRBV9,TGTGCCAGCAGCGTAGTCCCAGGTGCCGGGGAGCTGTTTTTT,CASSVVPGAGELFF
-,14,TRBJ2-3,-,TRBV6-5,TGTGCCAGCAGTTACTCAGATAGCAGGGATACGCAGTATTTT,CASSYSDSRDTQYF
-,13,TRBJ2-1,-,TRBV28,TGTGCCAGCAGTCCCGGCTGGGGCAATGAGCAGTTCTTC,CASSPGWGNEQFF
many,15,TRBJ2-1,-,TRBV27,TGTGCCAGCAACCAACTAGGAGCCGCTTACAATGAGCAGTTCTTC,CASNQLGAAYNEQFF
many,10,TRBJ1-1,-,TRBV5-1,TGCGCCAGCGCTCTGGCTGAAGCTTTCTTT,CASALAEAFF